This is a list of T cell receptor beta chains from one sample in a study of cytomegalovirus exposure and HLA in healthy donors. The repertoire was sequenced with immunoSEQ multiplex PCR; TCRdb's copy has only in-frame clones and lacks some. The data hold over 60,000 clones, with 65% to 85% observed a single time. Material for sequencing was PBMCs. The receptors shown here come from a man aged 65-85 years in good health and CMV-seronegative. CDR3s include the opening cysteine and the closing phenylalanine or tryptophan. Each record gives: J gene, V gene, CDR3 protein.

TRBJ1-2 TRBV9 CASSVDKGLYGYTF
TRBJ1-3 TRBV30 CARGVGGSGNTIYF
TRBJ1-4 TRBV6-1 CASSDVRNEKLFF
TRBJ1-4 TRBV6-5 CASSYSTGATNEKLFF
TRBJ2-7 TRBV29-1 CSVPREGSYEQYF
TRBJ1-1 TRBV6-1 CASSEPGQPNTEAFF
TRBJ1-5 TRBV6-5 CASSPQGDQPQHF
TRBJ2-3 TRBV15 CATSRTGSSTDTQYF
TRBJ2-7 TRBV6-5 CASSARGTGLYEQYF
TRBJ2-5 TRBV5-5 CASGRTGSETQYF
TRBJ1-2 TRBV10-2 CASSESNYYGYTF
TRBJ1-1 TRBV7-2 CASSLATGMNTEAFF
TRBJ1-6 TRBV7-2 CASSLGQGNNSPLHF
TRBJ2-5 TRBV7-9 CASSPLAGASQETQYF
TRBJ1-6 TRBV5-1 CASSPGTADGPPLHF
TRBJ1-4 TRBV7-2 CASSRNSNEKLFF
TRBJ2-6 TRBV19 CASSIWQTSGANVLTF
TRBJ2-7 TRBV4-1 CASSRTSGSSYEQYF
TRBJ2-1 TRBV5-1 CASSLADSYNEQFF
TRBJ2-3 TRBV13 CASSARTSGRTDTQYF
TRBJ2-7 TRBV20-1 CSARDGGVQYF
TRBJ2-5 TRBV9 CASSVTGTGFRETQYF
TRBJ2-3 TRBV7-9 CASTPTEGGPDTQYF
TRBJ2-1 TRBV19 CASSSDNPPFEQFF
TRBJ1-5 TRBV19 CASGEGTVAGLAQHF
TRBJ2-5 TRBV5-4 CASSWGTSASGETQYF
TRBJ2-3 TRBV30 CAWSVGTGRADTQYF
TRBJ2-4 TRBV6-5 CASSSTGDIQYF